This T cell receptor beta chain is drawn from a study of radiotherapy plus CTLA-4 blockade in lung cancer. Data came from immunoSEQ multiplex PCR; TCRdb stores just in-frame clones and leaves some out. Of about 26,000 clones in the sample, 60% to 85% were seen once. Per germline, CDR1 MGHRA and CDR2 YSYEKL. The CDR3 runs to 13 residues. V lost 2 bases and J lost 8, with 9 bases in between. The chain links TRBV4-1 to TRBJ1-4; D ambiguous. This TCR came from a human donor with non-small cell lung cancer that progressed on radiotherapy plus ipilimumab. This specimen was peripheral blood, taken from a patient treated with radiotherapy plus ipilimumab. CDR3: CASSQLRREKLFF. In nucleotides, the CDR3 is TGCGCCAGCAGCCAACTCAGGAGGGAAAAACTGTTTTTT.